The 9 T cell receptor beta chains reported below all come from one sample, sequenced in a study of T-cell memory formation after mild COVID-19. From the 5' RACE reads, TCRdb called clonotypes with MiXCR, one entry per CDR3 protein. The sample yields some 320,000 distinct CDR3 sequences, 14% seen once. Sequencing input: PBMCs or a T cell subset sorted from them (not recorded which). The receptors stem from a man aged 18-30 years who had mild COVID-19 (a few samples of this study predate the infection). Cell type and time point are not known.

This clonotype showed up many times. This chain uses TRBV9 with TRBJ2-7; D remains unclear. CDR1 is SGDLS and CDR2 is YYNGEE in the germline V gene. The germline V and J ends were trimmed by 0 bases and 3 bases, with 4 bases remaining between them. This CDR3 is built from 12 residues. The CDR3 region is CASSVEGYEQYF. The CDR3 DNA follows: TGTGCCAGCAGCGTAGAAGGCTACGAGCAGTACTTC.

V is TRBV20-1 and J is TRBJ2-4, with 10 bases aligning to TRBD2. V was pared by 3 bases and J by 8 bases, with 4 bases of the junction left unmatched. CDR3 length: 13 amino acids. CDR1 is DFQATT and CDR2 is SNEGSKA in the germline V gene (reference sequence). The CDR3 DNA sequence: TGCAGTGCTAGTCGAGCGGGGGGGGACATTCAGTACTTC. It encodes CSASRAGGDIQYF.

This clonotype was counted between two and nine times. The CDR3 sequence is CASSGRGGLWDEQYV. CDR3 nucleotides: TGTGCCAGCAGCGGTCGAGGGGGGTTGTGGGACGAGCAGTACGTC. The chain carries TRBV6-5 and TRBJ2-7; D tentatively reads TRBD1 or TRBD2 (6 bases each). Germline CDR1 and CDR2: MNHEY and SVGAGI. This CDR3 region has 15 residues. Trimming stripped 6 bases from V and 5 bases from J, with 20 bases between.

This clonotype has a count of ten or more. V is TRBV7-2 and J is TRBJ2-2; D not certain. Germline V lookup: CDR1 SGHTA, CDR2 FQGNSA. V lost 5 bases, J lost 3 bases, and 4 bases lay in between. CDR3 length equals 12 residues. The CDR3 loop reads CASSTYTGELFF. Here the CDR3 DNA reads TGTGCCAGCAGCACCTACACCGGGGAGCTGTTTTTT. The whole variable domain, remainder taken from reference TRBV7-2 and TRBJ2-2, is GAGVSQSPSNKVTEKGKDVELRCDPISGHTALYWYRQSLGQGLEFLIYFQGNSAPDKSGLPSDRFSAERTGGSVSTLTIQRTQQEDSAVYLCASSTYTGELFFGEGSRLTVL.

This clonotype was counted a few times. The chain combines TRBV15 with TRBJ2-5, with TRBD2 matching 8 bases. The CDR3 extends over 13 amino acids. Germline-derived CDR1 and CDR2 are LNHNV and YYDKDF (reference sequence). V was clipped by 9 bases and J by 2 bases; unmatched bases: 5. CDR3 region: CATHGGGQETQYF. DNA of the CDR3: TGTGCCACGCACGGGGGGGGGCAAGAGACCCAGTACTTC.

The gene calls are TRBV12-3 or TRBV12-4 and TRBJ2-3; 8 bases map to TRBD2. The junction had 4 bases not matched to a gene; V was cut back by 5 bases and J by 3 bases. The CDR3 is 14 amino acids. In DNA form, the CDR3 reads TGTGCCAGCAGTATCACTAGCGGTACAGATACGCAGTATTTT. Its protein product is CASSITSGTDTQYF.

V gene TRBV6-2 or TRBV6-3 combines with J gene TRBJ2-1; D is undetermined. The CDR3 contains 13 residues. V shed 5 bases and J shed 8 bases, with 13 bases lying between them. CDR1 and CDR2 (germline): MNHEY, SVGEGT. This CDR3 is CASSLRPGYEQFF. The CDR3 nucleotides are TGTGCCAGCAGTCTTCGACCCGGGTATGAGCAGTTCTTC.

J is TRBJ2-3 and V is TRBV12-3 or TRBV12-4; TRBD1 or TRBD2 may be the D gene (5 bases each). V lost 3 bases, J lost 5 bases, and 12 bases lay in between. This CDR3 region has 14 residues. The CDR3 bases are TGTGCCAGCAGTTTGAGGGGTGGGGTAGATACGCAGTATTTT. This translates into CASSLRGGVDTQYF.

This clonotype was counted only a few times. The rearrangement uses TRBV7-9 and TRBJ1-2; 7 bases map to TRBD1. The germline V gene has CDR1 SEHNR and CDR2 FQNEAQ (reference sequence). The CDR3 has 14 residues. Unmatched junction bases numbered 6, after V lost 5 bases and J lost 3 bases. The CDR3 sequence is CASSHSTGYYGYTF. Here the CDR3 DNA reads TGTGCCAGCAGCCATTCGACAGGGTACTATGGCTACACCTTC.